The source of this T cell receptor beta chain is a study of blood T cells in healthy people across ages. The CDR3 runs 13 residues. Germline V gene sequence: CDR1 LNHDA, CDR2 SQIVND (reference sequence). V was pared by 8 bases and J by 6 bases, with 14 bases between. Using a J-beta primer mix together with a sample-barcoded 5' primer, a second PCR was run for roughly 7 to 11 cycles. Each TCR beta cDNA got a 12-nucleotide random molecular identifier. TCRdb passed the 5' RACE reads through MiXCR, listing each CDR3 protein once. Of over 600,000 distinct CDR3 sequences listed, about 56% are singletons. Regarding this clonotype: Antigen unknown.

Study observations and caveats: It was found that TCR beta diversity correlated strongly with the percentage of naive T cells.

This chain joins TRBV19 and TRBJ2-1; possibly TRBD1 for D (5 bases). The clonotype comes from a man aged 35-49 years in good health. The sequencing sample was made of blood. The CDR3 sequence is CASGPGNSNEQFF. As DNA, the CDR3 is TGTGCCAGTGGACCAGGGAATTCCAATGAGCAGTTCTTC.